The clone carrying this T cell receptor (beta chain) was seen once. The antigen is not known. Germline loops: CDR1 MGHRA, CDR2 YSYEKL. V trimming: 4 bases; J trimming: 1 base; junction bases outside the gene matches: 10. CDR3 length equals 16 residues. Using about 0.2 ug DNA, approximately 30,000 T cell genomes, the sorted-subset replicate PCRs were run. Assay: immunoSEQ multiplex PCR; the TCRdb copy retains only in-frame clones and omits some. The repertoire consists of 2 million or so clones, with about 95% occurring once and the leading ten covering 0.13%. This record comes from a study of shared clonotypes between healthy human individuals. Study-level points and caveats: Relative to their counterparts shared across all four donors, non-shared clonotypes exhibited diminished generation probabilities. The rarefaction results pointed to incomplete sorted-subset sequencing despite large depth. Limited genetic and exposure-history diversity came from having few donors.

This chain connects TRBV4-1 to TRBJ2-7; 7 nucleotides line up with TRBD2. The source is a man younger than 30 in good health. What was sequenced was naive CD4+ T cells sorted from blood. Described subset: CD45RA+ positively selected. As DNA, the CDR3 is TGCGCCAGCAGCCGTCGCGCGGGCGGGGGTTCCTACGAGCAGTACTTC. The encoded protein is CASSRRAGGGSYEQYF.